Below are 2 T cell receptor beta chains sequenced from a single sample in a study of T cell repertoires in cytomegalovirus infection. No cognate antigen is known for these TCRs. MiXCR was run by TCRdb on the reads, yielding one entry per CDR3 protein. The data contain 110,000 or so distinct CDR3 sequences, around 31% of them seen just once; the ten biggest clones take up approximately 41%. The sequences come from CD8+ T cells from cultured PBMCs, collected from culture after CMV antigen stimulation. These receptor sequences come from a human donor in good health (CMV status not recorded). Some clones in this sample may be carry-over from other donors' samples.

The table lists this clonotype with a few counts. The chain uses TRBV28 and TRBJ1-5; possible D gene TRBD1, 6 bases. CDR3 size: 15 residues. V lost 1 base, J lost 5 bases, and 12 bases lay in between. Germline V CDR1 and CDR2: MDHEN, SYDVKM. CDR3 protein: CASSLYARGDQPQHF. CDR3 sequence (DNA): TGTGCCAGCAGTTTATATGCCAGGGGTGATCAGCCCCAGCATTTT. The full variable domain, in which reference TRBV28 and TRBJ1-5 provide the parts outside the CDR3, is DVKVTQSSRYLVKRTGEKVFLECVQDMDHENMFWYRQDPGLGLRLIYFSYDVKMKEKGDIPEGYSVSREKKERFSLILESASTNQTSMYLCASSLYARGDQPQHFGDGTRLSIL.

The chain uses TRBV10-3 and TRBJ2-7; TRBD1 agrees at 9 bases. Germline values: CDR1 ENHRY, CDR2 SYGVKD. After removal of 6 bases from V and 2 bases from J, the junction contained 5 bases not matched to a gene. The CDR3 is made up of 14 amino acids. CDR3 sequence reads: CAIRLGQGTYEQYF. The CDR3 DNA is TGTGCCATCAGATTGGGACAGGGAACCTACGAGCAGTACTTC.